This T cell receptor (beta chain) was retrieved from a study of tumor and adjacent non-tumor tissue in lung cancer. The study's findings and limits: Significantly higher TCR diversity was found in tumor than normal lung.

TCRbeta libraries were built with three rounds of nested PCR, modified from ARM-PCR. MiXCR, applied by TCRdb to the multiplex PCR reads, yields one record per CDR3 protein. This sample has roughly 82,000 distinct CDR3 sequences, with 76% found just once. In germline, CDR1 is MNHNS, CDR2 SASEGT. With termini counted, the CDR3 has 12 amino acids. A note on this clonotype: Its target is not known. Here the CDR3 omits its conserved ending phenylalanine or tryptophan, so a read error is the likely source. The DNA is omitted, as the CDR3 cannot be located on it reliably, and the CDR3 follows TCRdb's listing.

This sample's RNA came from whole unsorted tissue. More than 3 cm separated this lung sample from the edge of the tumor. The sequence derives from a woman aged 50 to 60 with non-small cell lung cancer. Sample: distant non-tumor lung tissue. The rearrangement joins TRBV6-1 to TRBJ1-2. CDR3 residues: CPSSEDGFRPDI.